These 8 T cell receptor beta chains originate from one sample sequenced in a study of T cells in Graves' hyperthyroidism and ophthalmopathy. Amplified TCR beta CDR3 regions derived from RNA transcripts. Initially, a first-round RT-PCR of the TCR CDR3 employed the HTBI primer set. TCRdb independently ran MiXCR on the multiplex PCR reads; one entry per CDR3 protein. Seen here are 370,000 or so distinct CDR3 sequences, roughly 13% observed once, and the top ten hold around 20%. Sequencing was done on a sample of blood. These receptors were obtained from a man under 40 with Graves' hyperthyroidism that later progressed to Graves' ophthalmopathy.

This clonotype showed up many times. V usage is TRBV20-1 and J usage is TRBJ2-5; 8 bases agree with TRBD1. V trimming: 5 bases; J trimming: 5 bases; junction bases outside the gene matches: 7. This CDR3 contains 13 residues. CDR1 DFQATT and CDR2 SNEGSKA come from the germline V gene (reference sequence). CDR3 sequence (DNA): TGCAGTGCTCTGACAGGGGAAGGGGAGACCCAGTACTTC. This gives the protein CSALTGEGETQYF.

This clonotype was observed many times. This sequence joins TRBV5-5 and TRBJ1-1; possible D gene TRBD1, 5 bases. CDR3 size: 13 residues. Trimming shortened V by 5 bases and J by 3 bases, and 11 bases separated the two germline ends. Germline-derived CDR1 and CDR2 are SGHKS and YYEKEE (reference sequence). The CDR3, as DNA: TGTGCCAGCAGGTTCGGGGCGGACACTGAAGCTTTCTTT. Residues: CASRFGADTEAFF.

This clonotype has at least ten counts. This chain uses TRBV11-2 with TRBJ2-1, with 7 bases lining up with TRBD2. The CDR3 is 13 residues long. Germline trimming cut 5 bases from V and 4 bases from J; bases unmatched to any gene: 2. Germline lookup yields CDR1 SGHAT and CDR2 FQNNGV. The CDR3 sequence: CASSRGLYNEQFF. CDR3 in DNA: TGTGCCAGCAGCAGGGGACTATACAATGAGCAGTTCTTC.

J is TRBJ1-2 and V is TRBV9; D might be TRBD1 (6 bases). Looked up from germline, CDR1 is SGDLS and CDR2 is YYNGEE. Trimming removed 1 base from V and 6 bases from J, with 10 bases in between. The CDR3 loop spans 13 amino acids. The CDR3 loop is CASSVRGMNGYTF. The CDR3, as DNA: TGTGCCAGCAGCGTAAGGGGGATGAATGGCTACACCTTC.

V is TRBV7-6 and J is TRBJ2-5; possibly TRBD1 or TRBD2 for D (5 bases each). The V and J ends lost 1 base and 2 bases respectively, with 8 bases between them. The CDR3 covers 14 residues. The germline gives CDR1 SGHVS, CDR2 FNYEAQ. CDR3 DNA: TGTGCCAGCAGCTTAGGGGACCGTCAAGAGACCCAGTACTTC. Protein sequence: CASSLGDRQETQYF.

J is TRBJ2-1 and V is TRBV9, with 8 bases matching TRBD1. V dropped 3 bases and J dropped 6; count of bases not matched to a gene: 2. CDR3 length: 13 amino acids. Germline V gene data show CDR1 as SGDLS and CDR2 as YYNGEE. The CDR3, as DNA: TGTGCCAGCAGCGGCACAGGGGGCAATGAGCAGTTCTTC. It specifies CASSGTGGNEQFF.

This clonotype has more than one count but fewer than ten. V is TRBV30 and J is TRBJ2-2, with 7 bases fitting TRBD1. With 5 bases clipped from V and 5 bases from J, the junction kept 2 bases outside the gene matches. Germline V gene data show CDR1 as GTSNPN and CDR2 as SVGIG (reference sequence). The CDR3 spans 12 residues. The CDR3 sequence is CAWGRGTGELFF. The CDR3 DNA is TGTGCCTGGGGCAGGGGGACCGGGGAGCTGTTTTTT. Full variable domain (rest looked up from reference TRBV30 and TRBJ2-2): SQTIHQWPATLVQPVGSPLSLECTVEGTSNPNLYWYRQAAGRGLQLLFYSVGIGQISSEVPQNLSASRPQDRQFILSSKKLLLSDSGFYLCAWGRGTGELFFGEGSRLTVL.

This clonotype was picked up one time. The rearrangement uses TRBV11-2 and TRBJ2-5; 7 nucleotides align to TRBD2. V trimming: 3 bases; J trimming: 4 bases; junction bases outside the gene matches: 5. The CDR3 consists of 14 residues. Looked up from germline, CDR1 is SGHAT and CDR2 is FQNNGV. The chain's CDR3 is CASSFRAGRETQYF. The CDR3 nucleotides are TGTGCCAGCAGCTTCCGAGCGGGGAGAGAGACCCAGTACTTC.